This TCR beta chain was sequenced in a study of blood T cell repertoires in COVID-19. The ends lost 10 bases at V and 1 base at J; junction bases unmatched: 7. The CDR3 loop spans 14 amino acids. Germline V gives CDR1 MNHEY, CDR2 SMNVEV (reference sequence). Profiled with immunoSEQ multiplex PCR; TCRdb holds only in-frame clones, not every one. The data show under 300,000 clones, approximately 89% seen once. The chain carries TRBV27 and TRBJ1-2; TRBD1 agrees at 9 bases. The material sequenced was PBMCs or T cells enriched from blood (not recorded which). This clonotype originated in a woman between 40 and 50 years old who had been exposed to COVID-19. CDR3 protein: CATHGTGINYGYTF. CDR3 nucleotides: TGTGCCACCCATGGGACAGGGATTAACTATGGCTACACCTTC.